The clone carrying this T cell receptor beta chain turned up a few times. The antigen is undetermined. The CDR3 is 14 residues long. V shed 4 bases and J 6 bases; nucleotides not matched to a gene: 8. CDR1 MNHEY and CDR2 SVGEGT come from the germline V gene. Profiled with immunoSEQ multiplex PCR; TCRdb holds only in-frame clones, not every one. This sample has 95,000 to 110,000 clones, with around 89% found just once. This entry is derived from a study of T cell responses to AZD1222 COVID-19 vaccine. Study-wide background: The study pooled second doses at about 4 or about 12 weeks. Overall study results and limits: Sampled repertoires all dated from after the peak T cell response. Vaccine-associated CD4 TCRs ranged over spike, dominating at 160-218 and 743-854. White British people made up most donors, females outnumbered males, and clonal diversity was possibly underestimated.

The source is an adult in good health. J is TRBJ2-5 and V is TRBV6-2 or TRBV6-3; 7 nucleotides match TRBD1. The input for sequencing was peripheral blood, taken on day 0 of AZD1222 vaccination. The CDR3, as DNA: TGTGCCAGCAGTTGGGGACAGCCCACGAAGACCCAGTACTTC. Its translation: CASSWGQPTKTQYF.